This T cell receptor (beta chain) came from a study of early stage breast cancer tumors. Study-wide background: Of 15 to 20 invasive breast tumors, approximately 11 were hormone receptor-positive, HER2-negative. General study points: Enriched TCRB sequences shared across patients were mostly commonly generated sequences.

This clone is a singleton in its sample. Antigen unknown. Trimming cost V 5 bases and J 6 bases; bases outside gene matches: 9. This CDR3 comprises 15 residues. The germline gives CDR1 SGHDN, CDR2 FVKESK. Assay: immunoSEQ multiplex PCR; the TCRdb copy retains only in-frame clones and omits some. The sample has around 48,000 clones, over 80% seen once. The gene calls are TRBV14 and TRBJ2-7; 11 nucleotides align to TRBD2. The TCR originated in a person aged 70 to 85 with breast cancer. Sequencing was performed on blood. As DNA, the CDR3 is TGTGCCAGCAGCAGTAGCGGGAGGGCCAGTACCGAGCAGTACTTC. It codes for CASSSSGRASTEQYF.